The 10 T cell receptor beta chains reported below all come from one sample, sequenced in a study of CD8 T cells in Susac syndrome (dated by TCRdb to between 2017 and 2020). Receptor libraries were prepared by the immunoSEQ multiplex PCR assay. RNA was extracted with the RNeasy kit and roughly 0.5 to 1 ug was reverse transcribed using random hexamers. In TCRdb, the public reads were trimmed at Q25 with fastp and aligned with MiXCR, with productive beta chains retained. Under each unique CDR3 protein, matching rows form one entry showing the most common genes and DNA. This sample has roughly 130,000 distinct CDR3 sequences in its table, and roughly 94% of those were observed once. The ten largest clones add up to 0.095% to 0.15% of the sample. Specimen: CD4+ T cells from PBMCs. These receptors all come from a human donor with multiple sclerosis.

The chain joins TRBV11-1 to TRBJ1-3, with 9 nucleotides matching TRBD1. Per the germline V gene, CDR1 is SGHAT and CDR2 is FQDESV (reference sequence). The CDR3 consists of 19 residues. Unmatched junction bases numbered 16, after V lost 2 bases and J lost 5 bases. The CDR3 DNA reads TGTGCCAGCAGCTTAACGTGGAACGTCCTGGGACAGGGCCGAAACACCATATATTTT. Translated, it gives CASSLTWNVLGQGRNTIYF.

The CDR3 loop is CASSSAAGFQETQYF. The CDR3 nucleotides are TGTGCCAGCAGTTCCGCGGCGGGGTTCCAAGAGACCCAGTACTTC. The chain recombines TRBV6-2 or TRBV6-3 with TRBJ2-5; a weak D match, TRBD2 (6 bases). V shed 4 bases and J shed 1 base, with 13 bases lying between them. This CDR3 has 15 amino acids. Germline assignment: CDR1 MNHEY and CDR2 SVGEGT.

The V call is TRBV23-1, the J call TRBJ1-2, with 8 bases fitting TRBD1. TRBV23-1 is an open reading frame whose function is uncertain. Trimming took 4 bases from V and 2 from J; bases not matched to a gene: 6. The CDR3 runs 15 residues. CDR3 nucleotides: TGCGCCAGCAGTCTAGCGGGACAGGAAAACTATGGCTACACCTTC. Amino acids: CASSLAGQENYGYTF.

This CDR3 is CSARVAGGGQETQYF. In nucleotides, the CDR3 is TGCAGTGCTAGAGTGGCGGGAGGGGGCCAAGAGACCCAGTACTTC. J is TRBJ2-5 and V is TRBV20-1; the match to TRBD2 covers 9 bases. Germline CDR1 is DFQATT and CDR2 is SNEGSKA (reference sequence). There are 15 residues in the CDR3. The J segment lost 1 base and the V segment lost 1 base, leaving 4 bases of the junction unmatched.

The chain recombines TRBV4-1 with TRBJ1-1, with 7 nucleotides matching TRBD1. There are 15 residues in the CDR3. The V gene end was trimmed by 4 bases and the J gene end by 6 bases; junction bases not matched to a gene: 11. Germline V gene sequence: CDR1 MGHRA, CDR2 YSYEKL. The CDR3 sequence: CASSPSRRDSPEAFF. The CDR3 bases are TGCGCCAGCAGCCCGTCCCGCCGGGACAGCCCTGAAGCTTTCTTT.

As DNA, the CDR3 is TGTGCCAGCAGCTTAGATCCGGGACGTCCAAATCAGCCCCAGCATTTT. It translates to CASSLDPGRPNQPQHF. The rearrangement links TRBV7-2 to TRBJ1-5; D perhaps matches TRBD1 (5 bases). Germline V gives CDR1 SGHTA, CDR2 FQGNSA. The CDR3 consists of 16 residues. V lost 1 base and J 4 bases, leaving 14 bases between the germline ends.

The chain combines TRBV4-3 with TRBJ1-2; weak D call: TRBD1 (5 bases). The V end lost 3 bases, the J end lost 8 bases, and 19 bases lay between the germline ends. The CDR3 loop spans 15 amino acids. CDR1 is LGHNA, CDR2 YSLEER, per germline. The CDR3 nucleotides are TGCGCCAGCAGCCAGACAAGACGGACACTTCGGGGCTACACCTTC. It translates to CASSQTRRTLRGYTF.

The V call is TRBV13, the J call TRBJ2-7, with D possibly being TRBD2 (5 bases). V lost 5 bases, J lost 7 bases, and 21 bases lay in between. Germline CDR1 reads PRHDT; CDR2 reads FYEKMQ (reference sequence). This CDR3 spans 15 amino acids. The CDR3: CASSPTPGSGGEQYF. The CDR3 DNA reads TGTGCCAGCAGCCCAACCCCGGGCTCCGGCGGGGAGCAGTACTTC.

In this sample, this clonotype turned up a few times. This sequence joins TRBV5-1 and TRBJ1-5, with a weak D call TRBD1 (5 bases). V lost 1 base, J lost 4 bases, and 6 bases lay in between. The CDR3 is made up of 13 amino acids. Germline CDR1 SGHRS, CDR2 YFSETQ. The CDR3, as DNA: TGCGCCAGCAGCTTGTCAGGGAATCAGCCCCAGCATTTT. It specifies CASSLSGNQPQHF.

This clonotype showed up just once. The chain uses TRBV20-1 and TRBJ2-4; possible D gene TRBD1, 5 bases. The CDR3 is 12 amino acids. Germline V gene lookup returns CDR1 DFQATT and CDR2 SNEGSKA (reference sequence). With 6 bases removed from V and 8 bases from J, the gap between germline ends came to 14 bases. For the CDR3, the DNA is TGCAGTGCCCGGACACCTCCGGACATTCAGTACTTC. Protein: CSARTPPDIQYF.